This T cell receptor (beta chain) was identified during a study of blood T cell repertoires in COVID-19. Looking at the study overall: There were acute and convalescent COVID-19 samples, and they came from the United States, Italy and Spain. The analysed material was cDNA or gDNA that came from T cells, B-cell-depleted T cells, or PBMCs.

As originally analysed: Reference gene primer amplification yielded estimated nucleated cell counts. Using immunoSEQ multiplex PCR, the repertoire was profiled, and TCRdb retains in-frame clones only, with some absent. D and trimming come from the DNA, and the V and J calls and clone size come from that table. This table has a few hundred thousand clones, 85% to 90% appearing once. In germline, CDR1 is DFQATT, CDR2 SNEGSKA (reference sequence). V was shortened by 3 bases and J by 0 bases, with 14 bases between the two germline ends. This CDR3 region has 16 residues. The sequence came from a woman between 25 and 40 years old who had recovered from COVID-19. The sample comprised PBMCs or T cells enriched from blood (not recorded which). This sequence joins TRBV20-1 and TRBJ1-4; D remains unclear. CDR3 loop: CSASIQKVATNEKLFF. In DNA form, the CDR3 reads TGCAGTGCTAGTATCCAGAAAGTTGCAACTAATGAAAAACTGTTTTTT.